What follows are 11 T cell receptor beta chains derived from one specimen sequenced in a study of blood T cell repertoires in COVID-19. Some clones are missing from TCRdb's copy, which holds only in-frame ones; the method was immunoSEQ multiplex PCR. The sample contains fewer than 200,000 clones, over 80% of which appear only once. The sequenced sample consisted of PBMCs or T cells enriched from blood (not recorded which). Receptors were obtained from a woman between 50 and 59 years old who had recovered from COVID-19.

The chain couples TRBV27 to TRBJ1-1, with D perhaps matching TRBD1 (6 bases). The V and J ends lost 6 bases and 6 bases respectively, with 14 bases between them. The CDR3 sequence is 13 residues long. The V gene's germline CDR1 is MNHEY and CDR2 SMNVEV (reference sequence). This CDR3 reads CASRLQGMAEAFF. Written as DNA, the CDR3 is TGTGCCAGCAGACTTCAGGGGATGGCTGAAGCTTTCTTT.

CDR3 DNA sequence: TGTGCCAGCAGTCGTAGCGATGAGCAGTTCTTC. Amino acid sequence: CASSRSDEQFF. This chain joins TRBV5-4 and TRBJ2-1, with D possibly matching TRBD2 (5 bases). The ends were cut back, 5 bases at V and 8 bases at J, with 8 bases in the middle. Germline values: CDR1 SGHNT, CDR2 YYREEE (reference sequence). The CDR3 has 11 residues.

This chain uses TRBV2 with TRBJ1-5, with D unresolved. Per germline, CDR1 SNHLY and CDR2 FYNNEI. The CDR3 loop spans 14 amino acids. The ends were cut back, 4 bases at V and 3 bases at J, with 10 bases in the middle. The CDR3 DNA reads as TGTGCCAGCAGTGTCCGGCAGGTCAATCAGCCCCAGCATTTT. Translation: CASSVRQVNQPQHF.

This clone was observed once. The CDR3 is CSVQGLAGTGELFF. As DNA, the CDR3 is TGCAGCGTCCAGGGACTAGCGGGAACCGGGGAGCTGTTTTTT. This chain uses TRBV29-1 with TRBJ2-2; 13 bases map to TRBD2. Germline V gives CDR1 SQVTM, CDR2 ANQGSEA. This CDR3 comprises 14 residues. The J segment lost 5 bases and the V segment lost 6 bases, leaving 3 bases of the junction unmatched.

The chain carries TRBV18 and TRBJ1-6; 9 bases are a match to TRBD1. Germline CDR1 is KGHSH and CDR2 is LQKENI. The CDR3 has 13 residues. The trim removed 3 bases at V and 14 bases at J, leaving 5 bases unmatched. In DNA, the CDR3 is TGTGCCAGCTCACCGGATGGACAGGGGACCCTCCACTTT. Its translation: CASSPDGQGTLHF.

The rearrangement joins TRBV6-6 to TRBJ2-7; TRBD2 aligns across 8 bases. V lost 4 bases to trimming and J lost 3 bases; unmatched junction nucleotides: 5. The CDR3 contains 14 residues. Germline V gene sequence: CDR1 MNHNY, CDR2 SVGAGI (reference sequence). The CDR3 DNA is TGTGCCAGCAGTTCATCACTAGCGGTCTACGAGCAGTACGTC. This encodes CASSSSLAVYEQYV.

V gene TRBV7-2 combines with J gene TRBJ2-5, with D perhaps matching TRBD1 (7 bases). V lost 5 bases and J 3 bases, leaving 16 bases between the germline ends. Germline CDR1 SGHTA, CDR2 FQGNSA. The CDR3 consists of 15 residues. The CDR3 coding sequence is TGTGCCAGCAGCGCGATGGGCAGGGGGGAAGAGACCCAGTACTTC. Encoded protein: CASSAMGRGEETQYF.

V is TRBV7-9 and J is TRBJ2-7, with 10 nucleotides matching TRBD2. With V trimmed by 4 bases and J by 7 bases, 13 bases remained unmatched. Germline CDR1 and CDR2: SEHNR and FQNEAQ (reference sequence). CDR3 length: 16 residues. In DNA form, the CDR3 reads TGTGCCAGCAGCTCTAGTCTAGCGGGGGTACCGCGGGAGCAGTACGTC. It specifies CASSSSLAGVPREQYV.

A single count supports this clone. The V and J genes are TRBV7-9 and TRBJ1-6, with 8 bases fitting TRBD1. This CDR3 region has 17 residues. CDR1 is SEHNR and CDR2 is FQNEAQ in the germline V gene (reference sequence). V shed 4 bases, J shed 9 bases, and the junction held 14 bases outside the gene matches. The CDR3 bases are TGTGCCAGCAGCTCGTCGGGCAGGGGGCTTCTGGGTTCACCCCTCCACTTT. It specifies CASSSSGRGLLGSPLHF. Variable domain in full (rest from reference TRBV7-9 and TRBJ1-6): DTGVSQNPRHKITKRGQNVTFRCDPISEHNRLYWYRQTLGQGPEFLTYFQNEAQLEKSRLLSDRFSAERPKGSFSTLEIQRTEQGDSAMYLCASSSSGRGLLGSPLHFGNGTRLTVT.

The rearrangement joins TRBV3-1 (or the pseudogene TRBV3-2) to TRBJ1-5, with TRBD1 identical over 7 bases. The CDR3 is 15 residues long. With 1 base clipped from V and 12 bases from J, the junction kept 12 bases outside the gene matches. The germline V gene has CDR1 LGHDT and CDR2 YNNKEL (reference sequence). CDR3 nucleotide sequence: TGTGCCAGCAGCCAAGGAGGGGCACAGGGGATGCGCCAGCATTTT. It translates to CASSQGGAQGMRQHF.

The V call is TRBV5-1, the J call TRBJ1-3; D not certain. This CDR3 region has 15 residues. Trimming shortened V by 4 bases and J by 0 bases, and 11 bases separated the two germline ends. CDR1 SGHRS and CDR2 YFSETQ come from the germline V gene. The CDR3 DNA sequence: TGCGCCAGCAGCCCGACGGGGAGCTCTGGAAACACCATATATTTT. It yields the protein CASSPTGSSGNTIYF.